These 14 T cell receptor beta chains were sequenced from one sample in a study of tumor-infiltrating lymphocytes in primary liver carcinoma. From roughly 0.5 ug total RNA, TCR beta cDNA was generated with a primer in the constant region. The TCR beta library was amplified through three nested multiplex PCR rounds in a modified ARM-PCR procedure. Each of the first two PCR rounds ran around 10 cycles with TRBV1-TRBV30 forward and C-beta reverse primers. TCRdb called the multiplex PCR reads again in MiXCR, with one record for every CDR3 protein. In the table there are roughly 86,000 distinct CDR3 sequences, just over 65% of which are singletons. The roughly 19-32 mg bulk tissue piece was not sorted before simultaneous RNA and DNA extraction. Source material: tumor-adjacent normal liver tissue. Source of these receptors: a man aged 40-49 years with primary liver carcinoma and hepatitis B virus infection.

Regarding this clonotype: The junction does not match germline at one end; this may be a read error. This chain connects TRBV10-2 to TRBJ2-2; D is uncertain. Germline V gene sequence: CDR1 WSHSY, CDR2 SAAADI. The CDR3 runs 16 residues. CDR3 amino acids: CASSVAWGWNTGELFF. The CDR3, as DNA: TGCGCCAGTAGTGTGGCGTGGGGATGGAACACCGGGGAGCTGTTTTTT.

CDR3 nucleotides: TGTGCCAGCGGCTCCACTACACCATCTAACAGAGATACGCAGTATTTT. It specifies CASGSTTPSNRDTQYF. V and J are TRBV5-4 and TRBJ2-3; D not certain. The germline gives CDR1 SGHNT, CDR2 YYREEE (reference sequence). The V gene lost 7 bases and the J gene lost 5 bases, with 23 bases spanning the gap. This CDR3 region has 16 residues.

V is TRBV9 and J is TRBJ2-7; D perhaps matches TRBD1 (5 bases). Germline V lookup: CDR1 SGDLS, CDR2 YYNGEE. Trimming removed 3 bases at V and 0 bases at J, with 16 bases between. This CDR3 region has 16 residues. The CDR3 DNA reads TGTGCCAGCAGCGCAACAGGCAGGGCAAACTCCTACGAGCAGTACTTC. It yields the protein CASSATGRANSYEQYF.

Of note for this clonotype: A read error may account for a junction end that differs from germline. J is TRBJ2-7 and V is TRBV28; 7 bases are shared with TRBD2. This CDR3 has 17 amino acids. Germline V gene sequence: CDR1 MDHEN, CDR2 SYDVKM. CDR3 nucleotide sequence: TGTCCCAGCAGTTCCCAAACTCTAGCGGTAAACTCCTACGAGCAGTACTTC. Its protein is CPSSSQTLAVNSYEQYF.

The CDR3 spells CASSGWGLGNEQYF. The CDR3 region has the DNA TGTGCCAGCAGTGGGTGGGGGTTAGGCAACGAGCAGTACTTC. J is TRBJ2-7 and V is TRBV27, with D possibly being TRBD1 or TRBD2 (5 bases each). CDR1 and CDR2 from the germline V gene are MNHEY and SMNVEV (reference sequence). The length of the CDR3 is 14 residues. Trimming cost V 5 bases and J 5 bases, with 16 bases left between them.

Of note for this clonotype: Because it lacks the conserved phenylalanine or tryptophan at the end, this CDR3 is likely a read error. V and J are TRBV11-1 and TRBJ2-3; D gene unclear. Germline V gene lookup returns CDR1 SGHAT and CDR2 FQDESV (reference sequence). The CDR3 runs 13 residues. V lost 3 bases, J lost 3 bases, and 7 bases lay in between. CDR3 in amino acids: CASSFIGTDTQYY. CDR3 nucleotides: TGTGCCAGCAGCTTTATTGGTACAGATACGCAGTATTAT.

This clonotype was seen ten or more times. The chain's CDR3 is CASSEASGSSYEQYF. In nucleotides, the CDR3 is TGTGCCAGCAGTGAAGCTAGCGGGAGCTCCTACGAGCAGTACTTC. The chain uses TRBV6-1 and TRBJ2-7; 9 positions agree with TRBD2. The V gene's germline CDR1 is MNHNS and CDR2 SASEGT. The CDR3 length is 15 residues. V dropped 0 bases and J dropped 0; count of bases not matched to a gene: 0.

Of note for this clonotype: Its ends do not fully match the called genes, so a read error is possible. This chain's CDR3 is CASSERDRYADTRYF. The CDR3 DNA follows: TGTGCCAGCAGCGAACGGGACAGGTACGCAGATACGCGGTATTTT. The chain employs TRBV11-2 and TRBJ2-3, with 8 positions matching TRBD1. Germline V gene sequence: CDR1 SGHAT, CDR2 FQNNGV. CDR3 length: 15 residues. The variable domain in full, completed from reference TRBV11-2 and TRBJ2-3, reads EAGVAQSPRYKIIEKRQSVAFWCNPISGHATLYWYQQILGQGPKLLIQFQNNGVVDDSQLPKDRFSAERLKGVDSTLKIQPAKLEDSAVYLCASSERDRYADTRYFGPGTRLTVL.

The chain is built from TRBV6-6 and TRBJ1-6; no reliable D call. Trimming took off 6 bases at V and 16 bases at J, with 22 bases between the two ends. Germline CDR1 reads MNHNY; CDR2 reads SVGAGI (reference sequence). The CDR3 covers 14 residues. CDR3 loop: CASRLPGLGSRLHF. CDR3 nucleotides: TGTGCCAGCAGGCTGCCAGGTCTTGGTTCACGACTCCACTTT.

J is TRBJ2-1 and V is TRBV28, with D unresolved. Germline V gene lookup returns CDR1 MDHEN and CDR2 SYDVKM. V was clipped by 7 bases and J by 5 bases, with 18 bases between them. The CDR3 is made up of 15 amino acids. The CDR3 is CASKDASTVNNEQFF. CDR3 DNA: TGTGCCAGCAAGGACGCGAGCACCGTCAACAATGAGCAGTTCTTC. Using reference TRBV28 and TRBJ2-1 for the parts outside the CDR3, the full variable domain is DVKVTQSSRYLVKRTGEKVFLECVQDMDHENMFWYRQDPGLGLRLIYFSYDVKMKEKGDIPEGYSVSREKKERFSLILESASTNQTSMYLCASKDASTVNNEQFFGPGTRLTVL.

The CDR3 region is CASSFSIVRLARRRYDEQFF. The CDR3 DNA reads as TGTGCCAGCAGTTTCTCGATAGTACGCCTAGCGCGACGAAGGTATGATGAGCAGTTCTTC. This chain connects TRBV6-5 to TRBJ2-1, with a weak D call TRBD2 (6 bases). V lost 4 bases and J 8 bases, leaving 33 bases between the germline ends. This CDR3 comprises 20 residues. Germline values: CDR1 MNHEY, CDR2 SVGAGI.

As to this clonotype: A read error may explain this, as a much larger clone is one base away. The J gene is TRBJ1-1, the V gene TRBV10-3; a weak D match, TRBD1 (6 bases). The length of the CDR3 is 15 residues. V was cut by 8 bases and J by 3 bases, with 19 bases left in between. The germline CDR1 and CDR2 sequences are ENHRY and SYGVKD. As DNA, the CDR3 is TGTGCCATCGGTGGCCTGAGCGGGGGCCACACTGAAGCTTTCTTT. This sequence encodes CAIGGLSGGHTEAFF.

With respect to this clonotype: At one boundary the junction diverges from the germline segment, which might be a read error. This rearrangement joins TRBV7-9 to TRBJ2-7; the D gene is possibly TRBD1 (5 bases). This CDR3 spans 15 amino acids. The germline gives CDR1 SEHNR, CDR2 FQNEAQ (reference sequence). The CDR3 protein is CSSSSRRTITDKQYF. The CDR3 coding sequence is TGTTCCAGCAGCTCTAGGCGCACCATTACGGACAAGCAGTACTTC.

This clonotype has just one count. The chain combines TRBV11-2 with TRBJ1-1; 7 bases fit TRBD1. The trim removed 6 bases at V and 0 bases at J, leaving 7 bases unmatched. CDR3 size: 15 residues. The germline CDR1 and CDR2 sequences are SGHAT and FQNNGV. CDR3 coding DNA: TGTGCCAGCAGGTTAAGAGGGGGCTTGAACACTGAAGCTTTCTTT. Residues: CASRLRGGLNTEAFF.